Below, one T cell receptor beta chain is given with its context. Antigen unknown. TCRdb's table, derived via immunoSEQ multiplex PCR, lists solely in-frame clones and lacks some. The sample has about 130,000 clones; around nine tenths are singletons. The sample comes from a study of T cell responses to AZD1222 COVID-19 vaccine. Regarding the study as a whole: Regions 160-218 and 743-854 dominated among vaccine-associated CD4 TCRs spanning spike. Among those given AZD1222, only 6 or 7 were seropositive at baseline.

V gave up 2 bases and J gave up 6 bases, with 8 bases separating them. This CDR3 contains 14 residues. From germline, CDR1 is MNHEY and CDR2 SVGAGI. The gene calls are TRBV6-5 and TRBJ1-6; D remains ambiguous. This clonotype originated in an adult in good health. Sample: peripheral blood, taken on day 0 of AZD1222 vaccination. The CDR3 bases are TGTGCCAGCAGTTACGGACGGAGTAATTCACCCCTCCACTTT. Protein product: CASSYGRSNSPLHF.